The T cell receptor beta chain described here comes from a study of blood T cell repertoires in COVID-19. Study information: Samples came from the United States, Italy and Spain, spanning acute and convalescent COVID-19. Nucleic acid was either cDNA or gDNA, and it came from T cells, B-cell-depleted T cells, or PBMCs.

Participant ages covered about 18 to 95 years across 25 or so US areas. Germline CDR1 is MNHNS and CDR2 is SASEGT. The CDR3 consists of 12 residues. V was cut by 3 bases and J by 4 bases, with 6 bases left in between. In the authors' methods: Estimation of nucleated cell counts was performed using reference gene primer amplification. The repertoire was sequenced with immunoSEQ multiplex PCR; TCRdb's copy has only in-frame clones and lacks some. V and J calls plus clone size are reproduced from that table; the DNA served to infer D and trimming. Of a few hundred thousand clones in the sample, around 90% were seen once.

Sequencing input: PBMCs or T cells enriched from blood (not recorded which). J is TRBJ1-2 and V is TRBV6-1; D gene ambiguous. This receptor was identified in a woman aged 40 to 50 who had been exposed to COVID-19. The CDR3 DNA reads as TGTGCCAGCAGTGATGTCTTCTATGGCTACACCTTC. Its protein product is CASSDVFYGYTF.